This T cell receptor (beta chain) appears in the sequencing data of a study of cytomegalovirus exposure and HLA in healthy donors. Overall study findings and caveats: An analysis that was carried out later associated some 17,000 TCR beta sequences with HLA alleles at 0.05 false discovery rate. In an earlier analysis, most TCR beta V segments were productive about 90% or about 30% of the time. In a later analysis, HLA-C alleles had the fewest associated TCRs, DRB1 alleles the most. A later analysis reportedly found that, within productive TCRs, an Asian-associated ancestry cluster had fewer N-insertions than the mean observed across the roughly 700 donors.

The germline V gene encodes CDR1 SGHAT and CDR2 FQNNGV. With V trimmed by 5 bases and J by 3 bases, 5 bases remained unmatched. CDR3 length: 15 residues. Use of 60 Vbeta and 13 Jbeta primers characterized the PCR. Data came from immunoSEQ multiplex PCR; TCRdb stores just in-frame clones and leaves some out. The table lists around 51,000 clones. On this clone itself: Its antigen is unidentified.

The sequence came from a middle-aged woman in good health and CMV-seronegative. Sequenced sample: PBMCs. J is TRBJ2-1 and V is TRBV11-2; 9 bases align to TRBD2. The CDR3 bases are TGTGCCAGCAGCCTAGGGACTAGCAGCTACAATGAGCAGTTCTTC. It yields the protein CASSLGTSSYNEQFF.